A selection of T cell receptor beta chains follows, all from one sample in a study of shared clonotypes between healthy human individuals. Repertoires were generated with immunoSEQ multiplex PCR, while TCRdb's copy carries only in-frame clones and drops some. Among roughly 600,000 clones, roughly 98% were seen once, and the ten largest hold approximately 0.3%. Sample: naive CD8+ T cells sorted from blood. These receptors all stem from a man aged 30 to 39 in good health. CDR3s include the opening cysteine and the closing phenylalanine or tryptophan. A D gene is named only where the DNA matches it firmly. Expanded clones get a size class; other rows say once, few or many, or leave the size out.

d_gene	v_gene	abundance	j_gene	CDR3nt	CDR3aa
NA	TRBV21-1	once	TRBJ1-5	TGTGCCAGCAGCAGGGGTAAGGATATATTTGGCAATCAGCCCCAGCATTTT	CASSRGKDIFGNQPQHF
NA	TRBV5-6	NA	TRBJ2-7	TGTGCCAGCAGCGTGGCTAGGGCCTACGAGCAGTACTTC	CASSVARAYEQYF
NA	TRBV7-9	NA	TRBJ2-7	TGTGCCAGCAGCCCCAGGAACTCTGGAATCTACGAGCAGTACTTC	CASSPRNSGIYEQYF
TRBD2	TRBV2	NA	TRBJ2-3	TGTGCCATTGGCGGGAGGAGGACAGATACGCAGTATTTT	CAIGGRRTDTQYF
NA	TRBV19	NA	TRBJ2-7	TGTGCCAGTAGTGCCGGGGACACAGGCTACGAGCAGTACTTC	CASSAGDTGYEQYF
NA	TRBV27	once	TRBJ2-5	TGTGCCAGCAGACCTACAGGCCCTCAAGAGACCCAGTACTTC	CASRPTGPQETQYF
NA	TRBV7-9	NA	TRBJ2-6	TGTGCCAGCACCGCCGTAGCCGGGGCCAACGTCCTGACTTTC	CASTAVAGANVLTF
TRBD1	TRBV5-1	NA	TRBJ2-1	TGCGCCAGCAGCCACAGGGACAGGGACTACAATGAGCAGTTCTTC	CASSHRDRDYNEQFF
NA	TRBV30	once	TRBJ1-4	TGTGCCTGGAGTTTTAGAGGACAGATCCTACAACTGTTTTTT	CAWSFRGQILQLFF
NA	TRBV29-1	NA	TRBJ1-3	TGCAGCGTTGCATGGGATGGAAACACCATATATTTT	CSVAWDGNTIYF
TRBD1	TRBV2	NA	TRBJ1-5	TGTGCCAGCAGGAGACCGGGACAGGGGCTAGATCAGCCCCAGCATTTT	CASRRPGQGLDQPQHF
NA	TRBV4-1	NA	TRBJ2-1	TGCGCCAGCAGCCCGAAATCTCGCGGCAGCTCCTACAATGAGCAGTTCTTC	CASSPKSRGSSYNEQFF
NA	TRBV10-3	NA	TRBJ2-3	TGTGCCACCTCGACGGGGGAGACAGATACGCAGTATTTT	CATSTGETDTQYF
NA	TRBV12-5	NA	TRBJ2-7	TGTGCTAGTGGTTTGGGATGGGACGAGCAGTACTTC	CASGLGWDEQYF
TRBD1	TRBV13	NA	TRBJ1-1	TGTGCCAGCAGCCCGACAGGGCCCAACACTGAAGCTTTCTTT	CASSPTGPNTEAFF
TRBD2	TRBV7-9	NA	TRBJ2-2	TGTGCCAGCAGCCCCGGGACTAGCGGGAGAGGTCAGAACACCGGGGAGCTGTTTTTT	CASSPGTSGRGQNTGELFF
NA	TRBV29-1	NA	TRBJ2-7	TGCAGCGTTGCCCGACAGAATACCTACGAGCAGTACTTC	CSVARQNTYEQYF
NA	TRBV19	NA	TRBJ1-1	TGTGCCAGTCGTTCGGGTTTAGCCGAAGCTTTCTTT	CASRSGLAEAFF
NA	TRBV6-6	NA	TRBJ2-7	TGTGCCAGCAGTTATCTGGGGAGCCCCTACGAGCAGTACTTC	CASSYLGSPYEQYF
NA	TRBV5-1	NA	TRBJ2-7	TGCGCCAGCAGCTTGTTTCCGGGGGGCGGCTACGAGCAGTACTTC	CASSLFPGGGYEQYF
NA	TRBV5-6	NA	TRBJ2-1	TGTGCCAGCAGCTTGGACAGTGGCAATGAGCAGTTCTTC	CASSLDSGNEQFF
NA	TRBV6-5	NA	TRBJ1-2	TGTGCCAGCAGTCTCCTGGACGGCTATGGCTACACCTTC	CASSLLDGYGYTF
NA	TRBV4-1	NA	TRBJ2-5	TGCGCCAGCAGCCAAGCCTCCCCCTCCGGGCCCCAGTACTTC	CASSQASPSGPQYF
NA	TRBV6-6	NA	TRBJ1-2	TGTGCCAGCAGTTCCCAAGACAGCCAGGCCTATGGCTACACCTTC	CASSSQDSQAYGYTF
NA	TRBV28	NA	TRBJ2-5	TGTGCCAGCAGTCCTAAGGGGGAGGTGAGAGTTCTTGAGACCCAGTACTTC	CASSPKGEVRVLETQYF
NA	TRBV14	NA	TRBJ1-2	TGTGCCAGCAGCCAAGAGACGACGGAGGACTATGGCTACACCTTC	CASSQETTEDYGYTF
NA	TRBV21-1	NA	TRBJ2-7	TGTGCCAGCTATCTGAGGGGTCGGTTCTCCTACGAGCAGTACTTC	CASYLRGRFSYEQYF
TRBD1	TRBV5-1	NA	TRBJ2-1	TGCGCCAGCAGCACACGGACAGGGAGCTCCTACAATGAGCAGTTCTTC	CASSTRTGSSYNEQFF
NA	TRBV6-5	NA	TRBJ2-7	TGTGCCAGCAGTTACCAGGGCCTCCGAGCGTACGAGCAGTACTTC	CASSYQGLRAYEQYF
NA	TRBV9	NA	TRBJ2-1	TGTGCCAGCAGCGGGGACTGGAGCTCCTACAATGAGCAGTTCTTC	CASSGDWSSYNEQFF
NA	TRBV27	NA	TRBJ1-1	TGTGCCAGCAGTTTAGGGGGCCGGGGCACTGAAGCTTTCTTT	CASSLGGRGTEAFF
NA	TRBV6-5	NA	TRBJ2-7	TGTGCCAGCAGTTACTCCCAAGGGGGGGTCTACGAGCAGTACTTC	CASSYSQGGVYEQYF
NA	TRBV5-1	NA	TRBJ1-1	TGCGCCAGCAGCTTGGTGGGGGCGGGCACTGAAGCTTTCTTT	CASSLVGAGTEAFF
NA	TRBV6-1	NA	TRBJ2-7	TGTGCCAGCAGTGTGGTCAGGGGCTCCGGGAGCTCCTACGAGCAGTACTTC	CASSVVRGSGSSYEQYF
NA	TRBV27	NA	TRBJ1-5	TGTGCCAGCAGTTTATCGCGGGGGGGACAGCCCCAGCATTTT	CASSLSRGGQPQHF
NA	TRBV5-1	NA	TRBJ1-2	TGCGCCAGCAGCTTGGGCACCCACTATGGCTACACCTTC	CASSLGTHYGYTF
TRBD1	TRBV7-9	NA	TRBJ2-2	TGTGCCAGCAGCACCGACAGGGGTAACACCGGGGAGCTGTTTTTT	CASSTDRGNTGELFF
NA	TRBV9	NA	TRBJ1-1	TGTGCCAGCAGCCCGGGGGGAGGGGGCACTGAAGCTTTCTTT	CASSPGGGGTEAFF
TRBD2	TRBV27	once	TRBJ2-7	TGTGCCAGCGGAAAGCCCCGACTAGCGGGCGACTACGAGCAGTACTTC	CASGKPRLAGDYEQYF